Each of the 11 T cell receptor beta chains below was sequenced from the same sample in a study of OX40 agonist ivuxolimab in advanced cancers. Repertoires were generated with immunoSEQ multiplex PCR, while TCRdb's copy carries only in-frame clones and drops some. The repertoire holds 30,000 to 45,000 clones, with more than 75% as singletons. The source was CD4+ or CD8+ T cells sorted from blood, collected in a trial of the OX40 agonist ivuxolimab. The receptor source for this set is an adult with an advanced solid tumor such as melanoma, head and neck, liver or kidney cancer.

The gene calls are TRBV2 and TRBJ1-5; D is undetermined. V shed 0 bases and J shed 2 bases, with 8 bases lying between them. Per germline, CDR1 SNHLY and CDR2 FYNNEI. The CDR3 runs 15 residues. The CDR3 region is CASSEALNRNQPQHF. In DNA form, the CDR3 reads TGTGCCAGCAGTGAAGCGTTGAATCGCAATCAGCCCCAGCATTTT.

The chain links TRBV9 to TRBJ2-7; 7 positions match TRBD1. With 3 bases clipped from V and 1 base from J, the junction kept 7 bases outside the gene matches. Germline assignment: CDR1 SGDLS and CDR2 YYNGEE. The CDR3 consists of 15 residues. The DNA of the CDR3 is TGTGCCAGCAGCGAGGCCCCACAGGGGTCCTACGAGCAGTACTTC. Its protein product is CASSEAPQGSYEQYF. Supplemented by reference TRBV9 and TRBJ2-7, the full variable domain reads DSGVTQTPKHLITATGQRVTLRCSPRSGDLSVYWYQQSLDQGLQFLIQYYNGEERAKGNILERFSAQQFPDLHSELNLSSLELGDSALYFCASSEAPQGSYEQYFGPGTRLTVT.

The rearrangement links TRBV5-1 to TRBJ2-1, with 14 bases matching TRBD2. The CDR3 contains 16 residues. CDR1 is SGHRS, CDR2 YFSETQ, per germline. Trimming cost V 7 bases and J 4 bases; bases outside gene matches: 7. Here the CDR3 reads CASGTGLAGVYNEQFF. CDR3 sequence (DNA): TGCGCCAGCGGAACGGGACTAGCGGGGGTATACAATGAGCAGTTCTTC. Combining the CDR3 with reference TRBV5-1 and TRBJ2-1 gives the whole variable domain KAGVTQTPRYLIKTRGQQVTLSCSPISGHRSVSWYQQTPGQGLQFLFEYFSETQRNKGNFPGRFSGRQFSNSRSEMNVSTLELGDSALYLCASGTGLAGVYNEQFFGPGTRLTVL.

The chain uses TRBV27 and TRBJ1-4; D is perhaps TRBD1 (6 bases). V was clipped by 3 bases and J by 6 bases, with 8 bases between them. CDR3 length: 13 residues. Per the germline V gene, CDR1 is MNHEY and CDR2 is SMNVEV (reference sequence). The CDR3 nucleotides read TGTGCCAGCAGTTTCGAGGGGGATGAAAAACTGTTTTTT. As protein: CASSFEGDEKLFF.

The rearrangement joins TRBV5-1 to TRBJ2-2; weak D call: TRBD2 (5 bases). The CDR3 is 14 residues long. Germline V lookup: CDR1 SGHRS, CDR2 YFSETQ. V gave up 4 bases and J gave up 5 bases, with 12 bases separating them. The DNA of the CDR3 is TGCGCCAGCAGCCGCCCGGGGTTTACCGGGGAGCTGTTTTTT. Translated: CASSRPGFTGELFF.

This clone showed up just once. This chain joins TRBV9 and TRBJ2-5; TRBD2 matches at 9 bases. Losses at the gene ends were 0 bases for V and 5 bases for J; bases not matched to a gene: 5. This CDR3 has 15 residues. CDR1 SGDLS and CDR2 YYNGEE come from the germline V gene. The CDR3, as DNA: TGTGCCAGCAGCGTAGGAGCTAGCGGGGTGGAGACCCAGTACTTC. Translated: CASSVGASGVETQYF.

The rearrangement uses TRBV19 and TRBJ2-7, with D possibly matching TRBD2 (6 bases). CDR1 LNHDA and CDR2 SQIVND come from the germline V gene (reference sequence). Trimming cost V 3 bases and J 7 bases, with 10 bases left between them. The CDR3 is made up of 12 amino acids. CDR3 nucleotide sequence: TGTGCCAGTAGTATGGGGACTGGTGAGCAGTACTTC. It codes for CASSMGTGEQYF.

The chain is built from TRBV4-2 and TRBJ2-7; 11 bases line up with TRBD1. Germline V gives CDR1 LGHNA, CDR2 YNFKEQ. The ends lost 2 bases at V and 2 bases at J; junction bases unmatched: 5. The CDR3 has 16 residues. This CDR3 reads CASSQPLGQGAYEQYF. The DNA for the CDR3 is TGTGCCAGCAGCCAACCCCTGGGACAGGGGGCCTACGAGCAGTACTTC.

The V gene is TRBV10-3, the J gene TRBJ2-2, with D perhaps assigned TRBD1 or TRBD2 (6 bases each). CDR3 length: 16 residues. V was trimmed by 6 bases and J by 2 bases, leaving 16 bases between them. Germline lookup yields CDR1 ENHRY and CDR2 SYGVKD. In DNA, the CDR3 is TGTGCCATCAGCGGGAGCCGGGACACAAACACCGGGGAGCTGTTTTTT. Amino acids: CAISGSRDTNTGELFF.

The chain links TRBV14 to TRBJ2-7; no firm D call. Trimming took off 0 bases at V and 4 bases at J, with 13 bases between the two ends. This CDR3 spans 15 amino acids. The V gene's germline CDR1 is SGHDN and CDR2 FVKESK. The CDR3 region is CASSQDPQDLYEQYF. In DNA, the CDR3 is TGTGCCAGCAGCCAAGATCCCCAGGACCTATACGAGCAGTACTTC.

The chain carries TRBV9 and TRBJ2-7, with 7 bases aligning to TRBD2. The J segment lost 2 bases and the V segment lost 0 bases, leaving 5 bases of the junction unmatched. The germline gives CDR1 SGDLS, CDR2 YYNGEE. The CDR3 extends over 15 amino acids. This CDR3 is CASSVESSGPYEQYF. CDR3 nucleotides: TGTGCCAGCAGCGTAGAGTCTAGCGGACCCTACGAGCAGTACTTC.